This T cell receptor beta chain was profiled in a study of beta chain features in type 1 diabetes (dated by TCRdb to the late 2010s). For context, the study as a whole: Mean age, gender distribution, total cell number and subset yield did not differ between patients and healthy donors. Across all samples, fewer than 110,000,000 sorted cells were examined, and cell number per subset correlated strongly with RNA yield. The study compared TCRB repertoires of sorted circulating CD4+ T cell subsets between recently diagnosed type 1 diabetes patients and matched healthy donors. Naive and central memory subsets were obtained from all 30 or so donors, but regulatory and stem cell-like memory subsets were isolated from only 8 patients and roughly 8 healthy donors.

This clone was seen a few times. Its recognized antigen is unknown. Nothing much larger sits one base from this clone, and base qualities are not available. The entire amount of isolated RNA was reverse transcribed using the High Capacity cDNA Reverse Transcription Kit, so the sequenced TCRB transcripts were expressed ones. Naive, central memory and regulatory T cell samples underwent deep immunoSEQ sequencing, averaging roughly 3.3 million total reads per sample. Sorted cells were lysed in RLT buffer and RNA was extracted with DNase-treated RNeasy Micro or Mini kits, depending on cell number. Each cell subset was processed separately to prevent cross-contamination, with patient and healthy donor samples processed together. The immunoSEQ multiplex PCR was used to amplify TCRB sequences from cDNA, yielding 87-bp fragments that span the CDR3 region. Amplicons were sequenced on the Illumina HiSeq platform. Per the source publication's procedure: Synthetic template baselines were used to correct PCR bias computationally, reads within Hamming distance 2 were collapsed together, and singletons that could not be merged were discarded. Reads were aligned against IMGT so that V, D and J genes, CDR3 length and insertions or deletions at six rearrangement sites could be assigned. Within each subset, clonotype counts were normalized to sorted cell number, and only after that were true diversity and Gini coefficients computed with the tcR R package. Repertoire sharing was quantified using the overlap coefficient calculated on TCRB nucleotide sequences. TCRdb's version of the immuneACCESS table is confined to in-frame rearrangements and falls short of the full clone set. An unresolved V gene accounts for under half of the shortfall where checked; the remainder is of unknown origin. D and trimming come from the DNA, and the V and J calls and clone size come from that table. In this sample the table shows 130,000 to 150,000 clones, roughly a tenth of which occur a single time. In total, the top ten clones hold about 0.66% of the sample.

Paper-wide results and their limitations: At VDJ recombination sites, type 1 diabetes patients had fewer insertions and more deleted nucleotides, which implies abnormalities in thymic rearrangement. Because cDNA was sequenced instead of genomic DNA, highly expressing activated cells could be over-represented, though the groups showed no difference in activation or CD3 levels. Naive, central memory and regulatory TCRB repertoires appeared to be more alike among patients than among healthy donors. PCR may preferentially amplify shorter templates, but because patient and control samples were amplified and corrected together, any resulting skew would affect both groups equally. A moderate but significant shortening of TCRB CDR3 length was observed in type 1 diabetes patients in all four CD4+ subsets. HLA sub-analyses involved small numbers of individuals, so any influence of HLA type on TCRB rearrangement remained unresolved.

From the cysteine through the phenylalanine, the CDR3 covers 15 amino acids. The entry retains the CDR3 DNA only, 45 bases that are in frame from base 1. The germline V and J ends show losses of 3 bases and 4 bases respectively, and no gene match explains 7 bases of the junction. Based on the germline V gene (reference sequence), the CDR1 and CDR2 sequences are LNHDA and SQIVND. Each donor gave one peripheral blood draw, approximately 120 mL on average, collected into heparinised tubes. Naive, central memory, regulatory and stem cell-like memory CD4+ T cells were sorted on a BD FACSAria II using a panel including CD45RO, CCR7, CD25, CD127, CD95 and CD27. Purity was above 95% for every sorted population. PBMCs were separated immediately by Lymphoprep density gradient centrifugation and were stained directly, without being cultured. To minimize batch effects, samples were stained and sorted in pairs, one healthy donor with one patient per experiment.

The chain employs TRBV19 and TRBJ2-3; 7 bases in between match TRBD1. The sample consisted of central memory CD4+ T cells from blood. This sequence was found in a man aged 18-30 years in good health. The DNA sequence is TGTGCCAGTAGTATGATACAGGGGTCCGCAGATACGCAGTATTTT. The translation is CASSMIQGSADTQYF.